A selection of T cell receptor beta chains follows, all from one sample in a study of cytomegalovirus exposure and HLA in healthy donors. Only in-frame clones appear in the TCRdb table, and some are missing; sequencing was by immunoSEQ multiplex PCR. The table has about 150,000 clones, 65% to 90% seen once; the top ten hold just under 2%. Sequencing was done on a sample of PBMCs. The source of these receptors is a woman aged 18 to 35 in good health and CMV-seronegative. The CDR3 runs from the conserved cysteine through the conserved F or W. The D gene is left open where the match is weak. Where a row states a size, it is once, few, many or the class of an expanded clone; other rows omit it.

TRBJ2-1 | - | TRBV30 | - | TGTGCCTGGAGTGGTAACGGACACCACAATGAGCAGTTCTTC | CAWSGNGHHNEQFF
TRBJ2-5 | - | TRBV4-2 | TRBD2 | TGTGCCAGCAGCCAAGATCCGGGGGGGCCTTGGGAGACCCAGTACTTC | CASSQDPGGPWETQYF
TRBJ2-3 | - | TRBV29-1 | - | TGCAGCGTTTTGACAGGTCGCACAGATACGCAGTATTTT | CSVLTGRTDTQYF
TRBJ2-1 | - | TRBV7-9 | - | TGTGCCAGCAGCCCCCTAGCGTACAATGAGCAGTTCTTC | CASSPLAYNEQFF
TRBJ2-3 | - | TRBV11-2 | - | TGTGCCAGCAGCTCGTTAACTAGCAGAAACACAGATACGCAGTATTTT | CASSSLTSRNTDTQYF
TRBJ1-2 | - | TRBV5-1 | TRBD1 | TGCGCCAGCAGCTCTCAGGGGGTAGATGGCTACACCTTC | CASSSQGVDGYTF
TRBJ1-2 | - | TRBV6-4 | - | TGTGCCAGCAGTCCCACAGGTCTTTATGGCTACACCTTC | CASSPTGLYGYTF
TRBJ2-7 | - | TRBV4-1 | - | TGCGCCAGCAGCCAAGTCCCCAGGGGCCACGAGCAGTACTTC | CASSQVPRGHEQYF
TRBJ2-7 | - | TRBV4-2 | TRBD1 | TGTGCCAGCAGCCAAGACGTAGGTCAGGGGGACTACGAGCAGTACTTC | CASSQDVGQGDYEQYF
TRBJ2-7 | - | TRBV28 | - | TGTGCCAGCAGTTTTTTATGGGACAAGACCTACGAGCAGTACTTC | CASSFLWDKTYEQYF
TRBJ1-5 | - | TRBV2 | - | TGTGCCAGCAGTTGGGAGGATAGCAATCAGCCCCAGCATTTT | CASSWEDSNQPQHF
TRBJ2-7 | - | TRBV7-8 | TRBD2 | TGTGCCAGCAGCCCCACGGGACTAGTGACCTACGAGCAGTACTTC | CASSPTGLVTYEQYF
TRBJ1-3 | once | TRBV11-2 | - | TGTGCCAGCAGCTTATCGGGTGACACCATATATTTT | CASSLSGDTIYF
TRBJ1-6 | - | TRBV2 | - | TGTGCCAGCGGTGCGGGTGGAGACGGTTCACCCCTCCACTTT | CASGAGGDGSPLHF
TRBJ1-5 | - | TRBV19 | - | TGTGCCAGTAGTATAGATCCGAACAGGTTCGATCAGCCCCAGCATTTT | CASSIDPNRFDQPQHF
TRBJ1-4 | - | TRBV2 | - | TGTGCCAGCAGTGTAGAGGAAAAACTGTTTTTT | CASSVEEKLFF
TRBJ2-3 | - | TRBV27 | TRBD2 | TGTGCCAGCAGCCCCTTTCCGGGACTAGCGGGGCCTGACATCTACACAGATACGCAGTATTTT | CASSPFPGLAGPDIYTDTQYF
TRBJ1-1 | - | TRBV5-1 | TRBD1 | TGCGCCAGCAGCCCCCCAAGACAGGGTGGGACTGAAGCTTTCTTT | CASSPPRQGGTEAFF
TRBJ1-1 | once | TRBV19 | TRBD1 | TGTGCCAGTAGTCCCGGGACAGGGGGCCCCAACACTGAAGCTTTCTTT | CASSPGTGGPNTEAFF
TRBJ2-1 | - | TRBV6-1 | TRBD2 | TGTGCCAGCAGTGGATTAGCGGGGGACCACTACAATGAGCAGTTCTTC | CASSGLAGDHYNEQFF
TRBJ1-4 | - | TRBV7-9 | TRBD1 | TGTTCCAGCAGCTTAGTCCAGGGGGGCCGTAATGAAAAACTGTTTTTT | CSSSLVQGGRNEKLFF
TRBJ2-7 | - | TRBV2 | TRBD2 | TGTGCCAGCCCCCCCGGGCTAGCGGGGTTCGGGGAGCAGTACTTC | CASPPGLAGFGEQYF
TRBJ2-3 | - | TRBV29-1 | - | TGCAGCGTTCTTGGGAGAACCACAGATACGCAGTATTTT | CSVLGRTTDTQYF
TRBJ2-1 | - | TRBV18 | - | TGTGCCAGCTCACCAACACGACAGGCGCTCTCCTACAATGAGCAGTTCTTC | CASSPTRQALSYNEQFF
TRBJ1-1 | few | TRBV30 | TRBD1 | TGTGCTGGGGGACAGCCGAACACTGAAGCTTTCTTT | CAGGQPNTEAFF
TRBJ1-1 | - | TRBV7-9 | TRBD1 | TGTGCCAGCAGCGTCGACAGGGGGACTGAAGCTTTCTTT | CASSVDRGTEAFF
TRBJ1-2 | - | TRBV18 | - | TGTGCCAGCTCACGAGCGGAAACAATGAGGGGCTACACCTTC | CASSRAETMRGYTF
TRBJ2-2 | - | TRBV7-8 | - | TGTGCCAGCAGCTTGGACTCAGGAGGGGACCGGGAGCTGTTTTTT | CASSLDSGGDRELFF
TRBJ1-3 | few | TRBV6-6 | - | TGTGCCATTTCCCAGGGGAGATACACCATATATTTT | CAISQGRYTIYF
TRBJ1-5 | - | TRBV28 | - | TGTGCCAGCGGTAGCCCCTTTAATCAGCCCCAGCATTTT | CASGSPFNQPQHF
TRBJ2-7 | few | TRBV6-1 | - | TGTGCCAGCACGGGGTTAAAGGGAACCTACGAGCAGTACTTC | CASTGLKGTYEQYF
TRBJ2-1 | - | TRBV7-9 | TRBD1 | TGTGCCAGCAGCTTAGGAGATTACAGGGGATGGGGTGACAATGAGCAGTTCTTC | CASSLGDYRGWGDNEQFF
TRBJ2-3 | - | TRBV18 | TRBD1 | TGTGCCAGCTCACCGGGACAGTTTACAGATACGCAGTATTTT | CASSPGQFTDTQYF
TRBJ2-3 | - | TRBV10-3 | TRBD2 | TGTGCCATCAGGACCGGGACTAGCATCATAGATACGCAGTATTTT | CAIRTGTSIIDTQYF
TRBJ2-2 | - | TRBV28 | - | TGTGCCAGCACCAAAAACAGGGCGGACGGGGAGCTGTTTTTT | CASTKNRADGELFF
TRBJ2-7 | - | TRBV11-2 | - | TGTGCCAGCAGCCAGATAAGCTACGAGCAGTACTTC | CASSQISYEQYF
TRBJ1-3 | - | TRBV30 | - | TGTGCCTGGAGTGTACGGGGGGCCGGAAACACCATATATTTT | CAWSVRGAGNTIYF